The present entry profiles one T cell receptor beta chain with its context. Its antigen is unknown. Clones were read by immunoSEQ multiplex PCR, and TCRdb kept only the in-frame ones, dropping some. This table holds almost 30,000 clones, about 86% found once. The data originate from a study of lymphopenia after photon versus proton radiotherapy. Study-wide results and caveats: Under photons, naive T cells and diversity fell while effector/memory populations rose.

V lost 4 bases and J lost 0, with 8 bases in between. The CDR3 totals 14 residues. The germline gives CDR1 SGDLS, CDR2 YYNGEE. Sample: peripheral blood, taken from a patient treated with proton-based radiotherapy. The TCR sequence derives from a woman aged 55-75 years with cholangiocarcinoma. Some clones in this sample may be carry-over from other donors' samples. The V call is TRBV9, the J call TRBJ2-1; D gene ambiguous. This CDR3 is CASSSRVSYNEQFF. As DNA, the CDR3 is TGTGCCAGCAGCTCCCGAGTCTCCTACAATGAGCAGTTCTTC.